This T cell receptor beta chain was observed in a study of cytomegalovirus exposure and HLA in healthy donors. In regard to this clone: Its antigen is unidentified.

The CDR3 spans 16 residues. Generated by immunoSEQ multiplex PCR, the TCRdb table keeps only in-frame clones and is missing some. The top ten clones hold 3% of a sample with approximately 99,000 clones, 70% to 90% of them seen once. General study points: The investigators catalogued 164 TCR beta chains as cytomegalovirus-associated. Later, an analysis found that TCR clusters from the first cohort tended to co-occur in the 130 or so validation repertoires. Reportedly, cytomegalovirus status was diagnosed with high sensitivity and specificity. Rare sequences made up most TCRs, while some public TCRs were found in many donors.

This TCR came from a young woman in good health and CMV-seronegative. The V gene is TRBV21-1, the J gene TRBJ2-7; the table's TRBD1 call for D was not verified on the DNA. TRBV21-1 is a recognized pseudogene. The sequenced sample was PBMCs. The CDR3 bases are TGTGCCAGCAGCAAAACCCCACCCGGGACAACCTACGAGCAGTACTTC. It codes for CASSKTPPGTTYEQYF.